These 17 T cell receptor beta chains were sequenced from one sample in a study of blood T cell repertoires in COVID-19. Using immunoSEQ multiplex PCR, the repertoire was profiled, and TCRdb retains in-frame clones only, with some absent. The sample has just over 90,000 clones; roughly 72% are singletons. Sequencing input: peripheral blood. The receptors shown here come from a man aged 70-80 years with acute or convalescent COVID-19.

V is TRBV24-1 and J is TRBJ1-2; 8 nucleotides agree with TRBD1. CDR3 length: 16 residues. With V trimmed by 3 bases and J by 1 base, 6 bases remained unmatched. The germline V gene has CDR1 KGHDR and CDR2 SFDVKD. For the CDR3, the DNA is TGTGCCACCAGTGATCCCGGGACAGGAGTTAACTATGGCTACACCTTC. It encodes CATSDPGTGVNYGYTF.

J is TRBJ2-7 and V is TRBV5-6; D is perhaps TRBD1 (5 bases). Between the trimmed V and J ends, which lost 0 bases and 0 bases, there was a span of 10 bases. This CDR3 contains 15 residues. In germline, CDR1 is SGHDT, CDR2 YYEEEE. CDR3 nucleotides: TGTGCCAGCAGCTTGGCTCAGGGAATCTCCTACGAGCAGTACGTC. Residues: CASSLAQGISYEQYV.

V usage is TRBV4-2 and J usage is TRBJ2-5; a weak D match, TRBD2 (6 bases). V lost 0 bases and J lost 4, with 18 bases in between. The CDR3 consists of 17 residues. Germline CDR1 reads LGHNA; CDR2 reads YNFKEQ. CDR3 coding DNA: TGTGCCAGCAGCCAAGAGAGTAGTAGCGGAGGAGGAGAGACCCAGTACTTC. As protein: CASSQESSSGGGETQYF.

V is TRBV29-1 and J is TRBJ2-3; TRBD1 matches 9 bases. CDR1 SQVTM and CDR2 ANQGSEA come from the germline V gene. The CDR3 sequence is 15 residues long. V gave up 6 bases and J gave up 3 bases; unmatched junction bases: 10. Here the CDR3 reads CSVGKNRGLTDTQYF. Written as DNA, the CDR3 is TGCAGCGTGGGGAAAAACAGGGGGCTTACAGATACGCAGTATTTT.

This chain links TRBV6-5 with TRBJ1-4; 7 positions match TRBD1. The germline V gene has CDR1 MNHEY and CDR2 SVGAGI. This CDR3 is 15 amino acids long. V lost 5 bases, J lost 7 bases, and 10 bases stayed unmatched. CDR3 loop: CASSPGGTVAEKLFF. The DNA for the CDR3 is TGTGCCAGCAGTCCAGGGGGTACAGTTGCTGAAAAACTGTTTTTT.

V and J are TRBV18 and TRBJ1-1; no clear D gene. Germline CDR1 is KGHSH and CDR2 is LQKENI. There are 15 residues in the CDR3. The V end was cut by 2 bases, the J end by 0 bases, with 10 bases between. In DNA form, the CDR3 reads TGTGCCAGCTCACCAAACGGACTGCTGAACACTGAAGCTTTCTTT. It translates to CASSPNGLLNTEAFF.

There are a few counts of this clone. This chain links TRBV6-4 with TRBJ1-2; the match to TRBD1 covers 9 bases. Germline V gene data show CDR1 as MRHNA and CDR2 as SNTAGT. The CDR3 consists of 16 residues. Trimming at V came to 7 bases and at J to 1 base, leaving 10 bases not matched to a gene. The CDR3 nucleotides read TGTGCCAGCATTCGGGACAGGGTTTTGTTTAACTATGGCTACACCTTC. This encodes CASIRDRVLFNYGYTF.

The genes are TRBV11-2 and TRBJ2-2; possibly TRBD2 for D (6 bases). The CDR3 runs to 16 residues. V dropped 1 base and J dropped 4 bases, with 13 bases sitting between them. The germline V gene has CDR1 SGHAT and CDR2 FQNNGV. This chain's CDR3 is CASSLAGVGVTGELFF. CDR3 bases: TGTGCCAGCAGCTTAGCGGGGGTGGGGGTCACCGGGGAGCTGTTTTTT.

The genes are TRBV3-1 (or the pseudogene TRBV3-2) and TRBJ2-5, with 7 bases lining up with TRBD2. V shed 1 base, J shed 5 bases, and the junction held 10 bases outside the gene matches. Germline loops: CDR1 LGHDT, CDR2 YNNKEL (reference sequence). The CDR3 loop spans 16 amino acids. The CDR3 loop is CASSQVAEREGETQYF. CDR3 in DNA: TGTGCCAGCAGCCAAGTTGCCGAGAGGGAGGGGGAGACCCAGTACTTC.

CDR3 bases: TGTGCCTGGGTACCGACAGGGAACACCGGGGAGCTGTTTTTT. As protein: CAWVPTGNTGELFF. The chain uses TRBV30 and TRBJ2-2, with D perhaps matching TRBD1 (6 bases). V was pared by 5 bases and J by 1 base, with 11 bases between. This CDR3 has 14 amino acids. CDR1 and CDR2 (germline): GTSNPN, SVGIG (reference sequence). Combining the CDR3 with reference TRBV30 and TRBJ2-2 gives the whole variable domain SQTIHQWPATLVQPVGSPLSLECTVEGTSNPNLYWYRQAAGRGLQLLFYSVGIGQISSEVPQNLSASRPQDRQFILSSKKLLLSDSGFYLCAWVPTGNTGELFFGEGSRLTVL.

The rearrangement uses TRBV6-1 and TRBJ2-7; no definite D call. V lost 3 bases, J lost 3 bases, and 12 bases lay in between. This CDR3 is built from 14 residues. Germline CDR1 MNHNS, CDR2 SASEGT. CDR3 DNA: TGTGCCAGCAGTGATCGCAGTTGGCTCTACGAGCAGTACGTC. It yields the protein CASSDRSWLYEQYV.

This clone was counted between two and nine times. CDR3 coding DNA: TGTGCCAGCTCACATCTAGAGACAGCTGAAGCTTTCTTT. Its protein product is CASSHLETAEAFF. V gene TRBV18 combines with J gene TRBJ1-1, with D tentatively TRBD1 (5 bases). CDR3 length: 13 amino acids. Between the trimmed V and J ends, which lost 4 bases and 6 bases, there was a span of 12 bases. Germline V gene sequence: CDR1 KGHSH, CDR2 LQKENI.

The chain recombines TRBV3-1 (or the pseudogene TRBV3-2) with TRBJ2-7; 9 bases map to TRBD1. The trim removed 4 bases at V and 7 bases at J, leaving 11 bases unmatched. Germline CDR1 and CDR2: LGHDT and YNNKEL (reference sequence). The CDR3 contains 15 residues. The CDR3 DNA reads as TGTGCCAGCAGCCTTACAGGGGGCGAGGGCGAGGAGCAGTACTTC. It specifies CASSLTGGEGEEQYF.

V usage is TRBV29-1 and J usage is TRBJ1-1, with 7 positions matching TRBD1. Germline V gene lookup returns CDR1 SQVTM and CDR2 ANQGSEA. Trimming removed 4 bases from V and 1 base from J; junction bases left unmatched: 6. This CDR3 spans 14 amino acids. The CDR3: CSVGPGTANTEAFF. The CDR3 DNA reads TGCAGCGTTGGGCCCGGGACAGCGAACACTGAAGCTTTCTTT.

The rearrangement links TRBV6-1 to TRBJ1-2, with D possibly being TRBD1 (5 bases). The V and J ends lost 3 bases and 1 base respectively, with 12 bases between them. The CDR3 contains 15 residues. Per germline, CDR1 MNHNS and CDR2 SASEGT. In nucleotides, the CDR3 is TGTGCCAGCAGTGATGGGGCCGCTAATAACTATGGCTACACCTTC. Translating gives CASSDGAANNYGYTF.

The V call is TRBV2, the J call TRBJ1-1; D gene ambiguous. Looked up from germline, CDR1 is SNHLY and CDR2 is FYNNEI. Trimming took 4 bases from V and 10 from J, leaving 16 bases between them. The CDR3 is made up of 13 amino acids. This CDR3 reads CASSAREEGGAFF. CDR3 coding DNA: TGTGCCAGCAGTGCCCGGGAGGAGGGAGGAGCTTTCTTT.

The rearrangement uses TRBV4-1 and TRBJ1-6; D gene unclear. V lost 0 bases and J 3 bases, leaving 12 bases between the germline ends. Germline V gene sequence: CDR1 MGHRA, CDR2 YSYEKL. The CDR3 length is 17 residues. The CDR3: CASSQEGFSVYNSPLHF. DNA of the CDR3: TGCGCCAGCAGCCAAGAAGGGTTTAGCGTCTATAATTCACCCCTCCACTTT.